These 27 T cell receptor beta chains share one sample of origin, sequenced in a study of blood T cell repertoires in COVID-19. TCRdb's copy holds only in-frame clones and misses some; the assay was immunoSEQ multiplex PCR. The table shows 88,000 or so clones, with around nine tenths occurring only once. The sequenced sample consisted of peripheral blood. Every receptor here comes from a man over 45 with acute or convalescent COVID-19.

The chain has TRBV14 and TRBJ2-1, with 11 bases lining up with TRBD2. In germline, CDR1 is SGHDN, CDR2 FVKESK. J lost 14 bases, V lost 0 bases, and 9 bases had no gene match. This CDR3 is built from 15 residues. The CDR3 DNA follows: TGTGCCAGCAGCCAAGATTTAACTAGCGGGAGCTATAAGTTCTTC. Translation: CASSQDLTSGSYKFF.

In this sample, this clone turned up a few times. This chain connects TRBV6-5 to TRBJ1-4, with 7 positions matching TRBD1. V trimming: 2 bases; J trimming: 7 bases; junction bases outside the gene matches: 10. The CDR3 has 16 amino acids. Per the germline V gene, CDR1 is MNHEY and CDR2 is SVGAGI. CDR3 residues: CASSYIRGGGSEKLFF. The CDR3 DNA reads as TGTGCCAGCAGTTACATTCGCGGAGGGGGCAGTGAAAAACTGTTTTTT.

The rearrangement joins TRBV6-1 to TRBJ1-1; 8 nucleotides agree with TRBD1. V trimming: 3 bases; J trimming: 5 bases; junction bases outside the gene matches: 8. The germline V gene has CDR1 MNHNS and CDR2 SASEGT. This CDR3 is 15 amino acids long. CDR3 in DNA: TGTGCCAGCAGTGAGAGTCCAGGGGGCGAGACTGAAGCTTTCTTT. Its translation is CASSESPGGETEAFF.

The chain recombines TRBV2 with TRBJ2-4; no clear D gene. V dropped 5 bases and J dropped 10 bases, with 12 bases sitting between them. The CDR3 loop spans 12 amino acids. Per germline, CDR1 SNHLY and CDR2 FYNNEI. This CDR3 is CASSTLGQIQYF. The CDR3 DNA is TGTGCCAGCAGTACCTTGGGCCAGATTCAGTACTTC.

This clone has just one count. The chain recombines TRBV7-2 with TRBJ2-5; the match to TRBD1 covers 8 bases. CDR1 SGHTA and CDR2 FQGNSA come from the germline V gene. J was trimmed by 4 bases and V by 3 bases; bases with no gene match: 7. The CDR3 runs to 15 residues. The CDR3 region has the DNA TGTGCCAGCAGCTTTGGCGGACAGGGTCGAGAGACCCAGTACTTC. Its translation is CASSFGGQGRETQYF. Combining the CDR3 with reference TRBV7-2 and TRBJ2-5 gives the whole variable domain GAGVSQSPSNKVTEKGKDVELRCDPISGHTALYWYRQSLGQGLEFLIYFQGNSAPDKSGLPSDRFSAERTGGSVSTLTIQRTQQEDSAVYLCASSFGGQGRETQYFGPGTRLLVL.

This chain connects TRBV6-5 to TRBJ2-7; tentatively, D is TRBD1 (6 bases). With 7 bases removed from V and 9 bases from J, the gap between germline ends came to 22 bases. Germline lookup yields CDR1 MNHEY and CDR2 SVGAGI. This CDR3 is built from 14 residues. Written as DNA, the CDR3 is TGTGCCAGCAAGGTGGCCCACACAGGGATATCGCAGTACTTC. This codes for CASKVAHTGISQYF.

The J gene is TRBJ2-1, the V gene TRBV30; 7 bases align to TRBD1. Germline CDR1 and CDR2: GTSNPN and SVGIG (reference sequence). J gave up 4 bases and V 7 bases, and 7 bases lay outside the gene matches. This CDR3 has 13 residues. The CDR3 sequence is CAFIRDSYNEQFF. The CDR3 nucleotides are TGTGCCTTTATCCGGGACAGTTACAATGAGCAGTTCTTC.

The chain uses TRBV10-2 and TRBJ2-1; 10 bases are shared with TRBD2. The V and J ends lost 8 bases and 6 bases, in that order; junction bases with no gene match: 7. This CDR3 contains 14 residues. Per the germline V gene, CDR1 is WSHSY and CDR2 is SAAADI. CDR3 in amino acids: CASRSGGALNEQFF. CDR3 sequence (DNA): TGCGCCAGCCGCAGCGGGGGGGCTCTCAATGAGCAGTTCTTC.

A single count supports this clone. This chain links TRBV29-1 with TRBJ2-2; D gene unclear. The CDR3 runs 12 residues. CDR1 and CDR2 (germline): SQVTM, ANQGSEA. The V end was cut by 6 bases, the J end by 8 bases, with 13 bases between. The CDR3 DNA follows: TGCAGCGTGCGTATCGATTCTGGGGAGCTGTTTTTT. Translation gives CSVRIDSGELFF.

The V call is TRBV5-8, the J call TRBJ1-2; 7 nucleotides match TRBD1. Germline V gene sequence: CDR1 SGHTS, CDR2 YDEGEE. The V gene end was trimmed by 4 bases and the J gene end by 2 bases; junction bases not matched to a gene: 5. This CDR3 region has 14 residues. The CDR3 region is CASSHRDRNYGYTF. CDR3 nucleotides: TGTGCCAGCAGCCATCGGGACAGAAACTATGGCTACACCTTC. Drawing the rest from reference TRBV5-8 and TRBJ1-2, the complete variable domain is EAGVTQSPTHLIKTRGQQATLRCSPISGHTSVYWYQQALGLGLQFLLWYDEGEERNRGNFPPRFSGRQFPNYSSELNVNALELEDSALYLCASSHRDRNYGYTFGSGTRLTVV.

V gene TRBV7-2 combines with J gene TRBJ2-7; D not certain. V lost 1 base to trimming and J lost 3 bases, with 7 bases between them. The germline V gene has CDR1 SGHTA and CDR2 FQGNSA. The CDR3 has 13 amino acids. The CDR3 loop reads CASSLGAGYEQYV. CDR3 bases: TGTGCCAGCAGCTTAGGAGCAGGCTACGAGCAGTACGTC.

This chain joins TRBV30 and TRBJ1-2; D might be TRBD1 (6 bases). This CDR3 is 14 amino acids long. Germline values: CDR1 GTSNPN, CDR2 SVGIG (reference sequence). V was pared by 1 base and J by 3 bases, with 12 bases between. The chain's CDR3 is CAWSGDIRDYGYTF. The CDR3 bases are TGTGCCTGGAGTGGGGACATCCGAGACTATGGCTACACCTTC. Full variable domain (missing parts from reference TRBV30 and TRBJ1-2): SQTIHQWPATLVQPVGSPLSLECTVEGTSNPNLYWYRQAAGRGLQLLFYSVGIGQISSEVPQNLSASRPQDRQFILSSKKLLLSDSGFYLCAWSGDIRDYGYTFGSGTRLTVV.

This clone was recorded only once. This sequence joins TRBV2 and TRBJ1-2, with D perhaps matching TRBD1 (5 bases). The CDR3 is 13 amino acids. Germline V CDR1 and CDR2: SNHLY, FYNNEI. Trimming stripped 3 bases from V and 4 bases from J, with 9 bases between. CDR3 amino acids: CASSDGGAYGYTF. Here the CDR3 DNA reads TGTGCCAGCAGTGACGGAGGGGCCTATGGCTACACCTTC.

The rearrangement joins TRBV9 to TRBJ1-1; maybe TRBD1 (5 bases). CDR3 length equals 14 residues. Trimming stripped 0 bases from V and 4 bases from J, with 10 bases between. Germline values: CDR1 SGDLS, CDR2 YYNGEE. The CDR3 sequence is CASSVGQWGTEAFF. The CDR3 nucleotides are TGTGCCAGCAGCGTAGGACAGTGGGGCACTGAAGCTTTCTTT.

The chain carries TRBV4-1 and TRBJ2-3; 7 bases match TRBD2. CDR1 and CDR2 from the germline V gene are MGHRA and YSYEKL. The CDR3 sequence is 18 residues long. V was pared by 1 base and J by 1 base, with 11 bases of the junction left unmatched. The CDR3 sequence: CASSQGSDWGGGTDTQYF. Written as DNA, the CDR3 is TGCGCCAGCAGCCAAGGGAGTGATTGGGGGGGTGGCACAGATACGCAGTATTTT.

This chain uses TRBV28 with TRBJ1-2, with no clear D. This CDR3 spans 11 amino acids. Germline CDR1 MDHEN, CDR2 SYDVKM. The V and J ends lost 3 bases and 4 bases respectively, with 3 bases between them. DNA of the CDR3: TGTGCCAGCAGTTTGAGCTATGGCTACACCTTC. The encoded protein is CASSLSYGYTF.

The chain recombines TRBV5-1 with TRBJ2-1, with D possibly matching TRBD1 (7 bases). V lost 0 bases and J lost 0, with 16 bases in between. The CDR3 loop spans 18 amino acids. Germline V lookup: CDR1 SGHRS, CDR2 YFSETQ. The CDR3, as DNA: TGCGCCAGCAGCTTGGGTCCAGGGGGGCAGAGCTCCTACAATGAGCAGTTCTTC. This translates into CASSLGPGGQSSYNEQFF.

This chain joins TRBV19 and TRBJ1-4; TRBD1 matches at 9 bases. The CDR3 length is 11 residues. Germline CDR1 is LNHDA and CDR2 is SQIVND (reference sequence). V was clipped by 6 bases and J by 15 bases; unmatched bases: 5. This CDR3 reads CASSTGGGLFF. CDR3 sequence (DNA): TGTGCCAGTAGCACAGGGGGCGGGTTGTTTTTT.

The gene calls are TRBV2 and TRBJ2-7; D is possibly TRBD1 (7 bases). The CDR3 spans 13 residues. Between the trimmed V and J ends, which lost 6 bases and 7 bases, there was a span of 16 bases. Germline CDR1 and CDR2: SNHLY and FYNNEI. CDR3 residues: CASSPDRAGEQYV. CDR3 DNA sequence: TGTGCCAGCAGCCCCGACAGGGCGGGGGAGCAGTACGTC.

This chain connects TRBV21-1 to TRBJ1-2; the table's D call of TRBD1 was not tested on the DNA. TRBV21-1 is designated a pseudogene. The CDR3 runs 12 residues. The CDR3 nucleotides are TGTGCCAGGGACAGGGCCGCCTATGGCTACACCTTC. Translating it yields CARDRAAYGYTF.

The chain recombines TRBV6-7 with TRBJ2-3; 9 bases map to TRBD2. TRBV6-7 is recorded as an ORF, its role being uncertain. Trimming took 2 bases from V and 1 from J; bases not matched to a gene: 1. This CDR3 is 15 amino acids long. The CDR3 nucleotides are TGTGCCAGCAGTTACCGGACTAGCGGCACAGATACGCAGTATTTT. Its protein is CASSYRTSGTDTQYF.

V usage is TRBV2 and J usage is TRBJ1-4, with no clear D. The V and J ends lost 4 bases and 8 bases respectively, with 11 bases between them. The CDR3 consists of 13 residues. Germline V gene lookup returns CDR1 SNHLY and CDR2 FYNNEI. This CDR3 is CASSGQTQEKLFF. The CDR3 DNA reads TGTGCCAGCAGTGGGCAAACCCAAGAAAAACTGTTTTTT. Together with reference TRBV2 and TRBJ1-4, the CDR3 gives the full variable domain: EPEVTQTPSHQVTQMGQEVILRCVPISNHLYFYWYRQILGQKVEFLVSFYNNEISEKSEIFDDQFSVERPDGSNFTLKIRSTKLEDSAMYFCASSGQTQEKLFFGSGTQLSVL.

This sequence joins TRBV2 and TRBJ1-5; D possibly corresponds to TRBD1 (5 bases). Germline-derived CDR1 and CDR2 are SNHLY and FYNNEI. The CDR3 is made up of 15 amino acids. V gave up 8 bases and J gave up 2 bases, with 16 bases separating them. CDR3: CASCGGWGGNQPQHF. The CDR3 DNA follows: TGTGCCAGCTGTGGTGGGTGGGGGGGCAATCAGCCCCAGCATTTT.

CDR3 residues: CASNRLKGVNTEAFF. The CDR3 DNA is TGTGCCAGCAATCGACTGAAGGGGGTGAACACTGAAGCTTTCTTT. The chain is built from TRBV2 and TRBJ1-1; D might be TRBD1 (6 bases). Germline V lookup: CDR1 SNHLY, CDR2 FYNNEI. CDR3 length: 15 amino acids. V was shortened by 7 bases and J by 0 bases, with 15 bases between the two germline ends. Looking up the rest from reference TRBV2 and TRBJ1-1 gives the full variable domain: EPEVTQTPSHQVTQMGQEVILRCVPISNHLYFYWYRQILGQKVEFLVSFYNNEISEKSEIFDDQFSVERPDGSNFTLKIRSTKLEDSAMYFCASNRLKGVNTEAFFGQGTRLTVV.

This clone was found once. V and J are TRBV19 and TRBJ1-6, with a tentative D call TRBD1 (6 bases). The CDR3 spans 15 residues. V was cut by 6 bases and J by 6 bases, with 15 bases left in between. The germline V gene has CDR1 LNHDA and CDR2 SQIVND (reference sequence). The CDR3 DNA is TGTGCCAGTAGGTCCCTCCAGGGGAGTAATTCACCCCTCCACTTT. This sequence encodes CASRSLQGSNSPLHF.

The genes are TRBV28 and TRBJ1-2; 8 bases fit TRBD1. The CDR3 sequence is 18 residues long. Trimming cost V 0 bases and J 3 bases; bases outside gene matches: 12. In germline, CDR1 is MDHEN, CDR2 SYDVKM. The CDR3 nucleotides are TGTGCCAGCAGTTTATGGGGGTATGAGGGACAGGCTGACTATGGCTACACCTTC. It codes for CASSLWGYEGQADYGYTF.

The rearrangement joins TRBV7-9 to TRBJ2-3; 8 nucleotides align to TRBD1. The trim removed 5 bases at V and 0 bases at J, leaving 16 bases unmatched. The CDR3 sequence is 19 residues long. Germline V lookup: CDR1 SEHNR, CDR2 FQNEAQ (reference sequence). This CDR3 reads CASSPPWDRQWASTDTQYF. Here the CDR3 DNA reads TGTGCCAGCAGCCCGCCCTGGGACAGGCAATGGGCTAGCACAGATACGCAGTATTTT.